This T cell receptor beta chain was observed in a study of molecular identifiers for immune sequencing clone quantification. A CD8+CD4-CCR7+CD45RA+ phenotype served as the sorting definition for naive CD8 T cells. General observations from the study: Because of identical TCR molecules sharing a barcode, sizes of highly expanded clones could be underestimated. Spiked TCR RNA from one Jurkat cell reportedly showed up when mixed among roughly 1 million naive cells.

Previously reported methods and listed TCR primers produced the bulk TCR libraries. TCRdb used MiXCR to reprocess the PCR reads, holding one entry per CDR3 protein. This table has under 600,000 distinct CDR3 sequences, about 22% appearing once. Note on this clonotype: Its antigen is unidentified. A junction boundary mismatches the germline segment, possibly from a read error.

CDR3 length equals 14 residues. V and J are TRBV5-3 and TRBJ1-1, with 8 nucleotides matching TRBD1. TRBV5-3 is noted as an ORF with a role that remains uncertain. This sequence was found in a human donor in good health. Some libraries in this study had Jurkat cell RNA spiked in. The sequencing sample was made of naive CD8+ T cells from blood, with Jurkat cell RNA spiked in. Subset noted: FACS-sorted CD8+CD4-CCR7+CD45RA+ naive T cells. The CDR3: CASSFGQGDTEAFF. CDR3 DNA sequence: TGTGCCAGCAGCTTTGGACAGGGTGACACTGAAGCTTTCTTT.